The 26 T cell receptor beta chains reported below all come from one sample, sequenced in a study of T cells after yellow fever vaccination. TCRdb re-derived calls from the 5' RACE reads in MiXCR, one entry per CDR3 protein. The sample holds 150,000 to 200,000 distinct CDR3 sequences, about 11% seen once. The sample consisted of CD8+ T cells sorted from PBMCs, taken 15 days after the yellow fever booster vaccination. The source of these receptors is a man aged 18 to 35 who received the YFV17D yellow fever vaccine.

At least ten counts were recorded for this clonotype. The chain links TRBV24-1 to TRBJ2-3, with D perhaps assigned TRBD1 or TRBD2 (5 bases each). CDR3 length: 15 residues. V was trimmed by 4 bases and J by 2 bases, leaving 12 bases between them. Germline CDR1 is KGHDR and CDR2 is SFDVKD. CDR3 sequence reads: CATSDARDPTDTQYF. The CDR3 DNA follows: TGTGCCACCAGTGACGCCAGGGACCCCACAGATACGCAGTATTTT.

The CDR3 loop reads CASSYSRGGGELFF. CDR3 sequence (DNA): TGTGCCAGCAGTTACTCTAGGGGAGGCGGGGAGCTGTTTTTT. The rearrangement joins TRBV6-5 to TRBJ2-2, with D perhaps matching TRBD2 (6 bases). Trimming stripped 0 bases from V and 7 bases from J, with 9 bases between. Germline-derived CDR1 and CDR2 are MNHEY and SVGAGI. The length of the CDR3 is 14 residues.

A few counts support this clonotype. The chain links TRBV7-9 to TRBJ2-2; 8 bases map to TRBD2. V lost 7 bases to trimming and J lost 4 bases; unmatched junction nucleotides: 5. The CDR3 covers 14 residues. The germline CDR1 and CDR2 sequences are SEHNR and FQNEAQ (reference sequence). CDR3 DNA: TGTGCCAGCATTCAGCGGGGGCTCACCGGGGAGCTGTTTTTT. Amino acid sequence: CASIQRGLTGELFF.

This clonotype was observed a handful of times. V is TRBV4-2 and J is TRBJ2-1; D is unclear. The germline gives CDR1 LGHNA, CDR2 YNFKEQ. CDR3 length equals 12 residues. V lost 4 bases and J lost 7, with 8 bases in between. CDR3 region: CASSLPLNEQFF. CDR3 DNA sequence: TGTGCCAGCAGCCTCCCGTTAAATGAGCAGTTCTTC.

The table lists this clonotype with a few counts. The genes are TRBV6-6 and TRBJ2-3; D might be TRBD2 (6 bases). Germline V gene lookup returns CDR1 MNHNY and CDR2 SVGAGI (reference sequence). The CDR3 has 13 amino acids. V lost 7 bases to trimming and J lost 0 bases, with 8 bases between them. CDR3 sequence: CASKGTSTDTQYF. CDR3 nucleotide sequence: TGTGCCAGCAAGGGGACTAGCACAGATACGCAGTATTTT.

The V gene is TRBV27, the J gene TRBJ1-4; tentatively, D is TRBD1 (5 bases). Germline CDR1 is MNHEY and CDR2 is SMNVEV (reference sequence). This CDR3 region has 13 residues. The V gene lost 3 bases and the J gene lost 8 bases, with 10 bases spanning the gap. The CDR3 coding sequence is TGTGCCAGCAGTTTCGGGGGAAAGGAAAAACTGTTTTTT. This codes for CASSFGGKEKLFF.

The gene calls are TRBV7-9 and TRBJ1-1; D remains unclear. The ends were cut back, 2 bases at V and 6 bases at J, with 4 bases in the middle. CDR1 and CDR2 (germline): SEHNR, FQNEAQ (reference sequence). The CDR3 spans 11 residues. The CDR3 region has the DNA TGTGCCAGCAGCTTACCCCCTGAAGCTTTCTTT. It is translated as CASSLPPEAFF.

The sample holds a few counts of this clonotype. The chain combines TRBV4-1 with TRBJ1-2; D is ambiguous. V was shortened by 3 bases and J by 4 bases, with 12 bases between the two germline ends. Per germline, CDR1 MGHRA and CDR2 YSYEKL. The CDR3 is 14 amino acids. The CDR3 nucleotides are TGCGCCAGCAGCCAGTACAGCGGCGTCTATGGCTACACCTTC. This encodes CASSQYSGVYGYTF.

The genes are TRBV5-1 and TRBJ1-1; the match to TRBD1 covers 8 bases. CDR3 length: 15 amino acids. V gave up 7 bases and J gave up 5 bases; unmatched junction bases: 13. CDR1 and CDR2 (germline): SGHRS, YFSETQ. DNA of the CDR3: TGCGCCAGCCGCCGAGGGCAGGGGGCGCGGACTGAAGCTTTCTTT. Residues: CASRRGQGARTEAFF.

This clonotype appeared a few times. This chain joins TRBV5-6 and TRBJ2-4; the D gene is possibly TRBD1 (6 bases). CDR1 is SGHDT, CDR2 YYEEEE, per germline. This CDR3 spans 15 amino acids. V was trimmed by 4 bases and J by 0 bases, leaving 11 bases between them. This chain's CDR3 is CASSRWGLAKNIQYF. In nucleotides, the CDR3 is TGTGCCAGCAGCCGGTGGGGGCTAGCCAAAAACATTCAGTACTTC. The full variable domain, its missing parts supplied by reference TRBV5-6 and TRBJ2-4, is DAGVTQSPTHLIKTRGQQVTLRCSPKSGHDTVSWYQQALGQGPQFIFQYYEEEERQRGNFPDRFSGHQFPNYSSELNVNALLLGDSALYLCASSRWGLAKNIQYFGAGTRLSVL.

This clonotype was observed a few times. V usage is TRBV3-1 and J usage is TRBJ2-1; D is uncertain. The CDR3 extends over 12 amino acids. From germline, CDR1 is LGHDT and CDR2 YNNKEL (reference sequence). V was cut by 4 bases and J by 8 bases, with 9 bases left in between. Written as DNA, the CDR3 is TGTGCCAGCAGCCCCGGAGAGGATGAGCAGTTCTTC. It yields the protein CASSPGEDEQFF.

The chain recombines TRBV6-5 with TRBJ2-2; D remains unclear. This CDR3 is built from 16 residues. In germline, CDR1 is MNHEY, CDR2 SVGAGI. Trimming removed 5 bases at V and 6 bases at J, with 19 bases between. CDR3 nucleotides: TGTGCCAGCAGTGAAGGGTTCCTCTACGTGGCCGGGGAGCTGTTTTTT. Encoded protein: CASSEGFLYVAGELFF.

This chain connects TRBV20-1 to TRBJ2-1; 8 nucleotides match TRBD2. Per the germline V gene, CDR1 is DFQATT and CDR2 is SNEGSKA (reference sequence). With V trimmed by 7 bases and J by 4 bases, 9 bases remained unmatched. The length of the CDR3 is 14 residues. The CDR3 DNA sequence: TGCAGTGTTCCCGGGACTAGTGATTACAATGAGCAGTTCTTC. Translation gives CSVPGTSDYNEQFF.

Here the CDR3 reads CATLGGDRRAFF. The CDR3 DNA follows: TGTGCCACCCTCGGGGGGGATCGAAGGGCTTTCTTT. The chain is built from TRBV5-6 and TRBJ1-1; tentative D call: TRBD1 (5 bases). CDR1 is SGHDT and CDR2 is YYEEEE in the germline V gene. CDR3 length: 12 residues. V was pared by 9 bases and J by 11 bases, with 20 bases between.

This rearrangement joins TRBV4-1 to TRBJ1-1; maybe TRBD1 (5 bases). Per germline, CDR1 MGHRA and CDR2 YSYEKL. The ends were cut back, 3 bases at V and 8 bases at J, with 7 bases in the middle. This CDR3 has 11 residues. The chain's CDR3 is CASSQGREAFF. The CDR3 DNA follows: TGCGCCAGCAGCCAGGGGCGGGAAGCTTTCTTT.

V usage is TRBV27 and J usage is TRBJ2-1; D unclear. The ends were cut back, 2 bases at V and 4 bases at J, with 9 bases in the middle. CDR1 and CDR2 (germline): MNHEY, SMNVEV (reference sequence). The CDR3 has 14 amino acids. The CDR3 sequence is CASSLRSAYNEQFF. In nucleotides, the CDR3 is TGTGCCAGCAGTTTAAGATCGGCTTACAATGAGCAGTTCTTC.

The chain couples TRBV27 to TRBJ2-7; no reliable D call. The CDR3 totals 13 residues. Trimming left V 9 bases short and J 6 bases short, with 18 bases between. Germline V gene lookup returns CDR1 MNHEY and CDR2 SMNVEV (reference sequence). The DNA of the CDR3 is TGTGCCAGTCGGATGGGTTCTGCTCCCGAGCAGTACTTC. Encoded protein: CASRMGSAPEQYF.

V usage is TRBV28 and J usage is TRBJ2-7; D unclear. Germline V gene lookup returns CDR1 MDHEN and CDR2 SYDVKM. This CDR3 contains 13 residues. V was clipped by 6 bases and J by 0 bases, with 9 bases between them. As DNA, the CDR3 is TGTGCCAGCAGCTTCCCGGACTCCTACGAGCAGTACGTC. Encoded protein: CASSFPDSYEQYV.

This clonotype showed up just a few times. V and J are TRBV5-1 and TRBJ2-3; TRBD1 aligns across 10 bases. CDR3 size: 15 residues. J gave up 4 bases and V 3 bases, and 5 bases lay outside the gene matches. Germline assignment: CDR1 SGHRS and CDR2 YFSETQ. CDR3 in amino acids: CASSSRDRGPDTQYF. The CDR3 nucleotides are TGCGCCAGCAGCTCCCGGGACAGGGGTCCAGATACGCAGTATTTT.

This clonotype was seen more than once but under ten times. This chain joins TRBV20-1 and TRBJ1-5; D is undetermined. CDR3 length: 13 amino acids. Between the trimmed V and J ends, which lost 2 bases and 3 bases, there was a span of 8 bases. CDR1 and CDR2 from the germline V gene are DFQATT and SNEGSKA (reference sequence). The CDR3 spells CSARRQTNQPQHF. DNA of the CDR3: TGCAGTGCTAGACGACAAACCAATCAGCCCCAGCATTTT.

A few counts support this clonotype. The V call is TRBV25-1, the J call TRBJ1-1, with 7 nucleotides matching TRBD1. The CDR3 totals 13 residues. The V and J ends lost 6 bases and 5 bases, in that order; junction bases with no gene match: 6. The V gene's germline CDR1 is MGHDK and CDR2 SYGVNS. CDR3 loop: CASRRGRRTEAFF. The CDR3 DNA reads as TGTGCCAGCAGGAGGGGGCGCCGAACTGAAGCTTTCTTT.

This clonotype came up a few times. This chain connects TRBV25-1 to TRBJ1-5, with D unresolved. Trimming took off 4 bases at V and 4 bases at J, with 14 bases between the two ends. This CDR3 region has 15 residues. Germline-derived CDR1 and CDR2 are MGHDK and SYGVNS. The CDR3 DNA reads as TGTGCCAGCAGTGCAATCGGCTATTCAAATCAGCCCCAGCATTTT. The encoded protein is CASSAIGYSNQPQHF.

The gene calls are TRBV12-3 or TRBV12-4 and TRBJ2-5, with 7 nucleotides matching TRBD1. Trimming took 6 bases from V and 2 from J; bases not matched to a gene: 6. This CDR3 spans 14 amino acids. The chain's CDR3 is CASSRTGKQETQYF. The CDR3 region has the DNA TGTGCCAGCAGCCGGACAGGAAAACAAGAGACCCAGTACTTC.

At least ten counts were recorded for this clonotype. V gene TRBV3-1 combines with J gene TRBJ2-7; D tentatively fits TRBD1 or TRBD2 (6 bases each). V was cut by 4 bases and J by 1 base, with 14 bases left in between. Germline lookup yields CDR1 LGHDT and CDR2 YNNKEL (reference sequence). This CDR3 spans 15 amino acids. CDR3 nucleotides: TGTGCCAGCAGCCCCTCCTGGGGGGCATCCTACGAGCAGTACGTC. Translating it yields CASSPSWGASYEQYV.

The chain has TRBV5-6 and TRBJ1-1, with TRBD1 matching 7 bases. The germline gives CDR1 SGHDT, CDR2 YYEEEE. The V segment lost 6 bases and the J segment 4 bases; nucleotides outside the gene matches: 9. The CDR3 length is 14 residues. CDR3 DNA sequence: TGTGCCAGCAACCCCCCAGGGGGGGGCACTGAAGCTTTCTTT. Protein: CASNPPGGGTEAFF.

This rearrangement joins TRBV10-2 to TRBJ1-1, with TRBD1 matching over 8 bases. V lost 6 bases to trimming and J lost 5 bases; unmatched junction nucleotides: 8. The CDR3 runs 14 residues. Germline CDR1 and CDR2: WSHSY and SAAADI. CDR3 protein: CASRETGEGTEAFF. The CDR3 DNA reads as TGCGCCAGCAGGGAGACAGGGGAGGGGACTGAAGCTTTCTTT.